Presented here are 10 T cell receptor beta chains from one specimen sequenced in a study of molecular identifiers for immune sequencing clone quantification. MiXCR, run by TCRdb on the PCR reads, gives a single entry per CDR3 protein. The table lists hundreds of thousands of distinct CDR3 sequences, less than 30% of them singletons. The sequencing input was naive CD8+ T cells from blood, with Jurkat cell RNA spiked in. Subset given: FACS-sorted CD8+CD4-CCR7+CD45RA+ naive T cells. Source of these receptors: a human donor in good health. Some libraries in this study had Jurkat cell RNA spiked in.

This clonotype was recorded many times. This sequence joins TRBV12-3 or TRBV12-4 and TRBJ1-5; D uncertain. The CDR3 is 15 amino acids. The germline V and J ends were trimmed by 4 bases and 9 bases, with 19 bases remaining between them. Written as DNA, the CDR3 is TGTGCCAGCAGTTCCCCTAAAACTGCTGATGCGCCCCAGCATTTT. Translation: CASSSPKTADAPQHF.

This chain uses TRBV20-1 with TRBJ2-1; D perhaps matches TRBD2 (5 bases). Germline-derived CDR1 and CDR2 are DFQATT and SNEGSKA (reference sequence). V dropped 0 bases and J dropped 6 bases, with 15 bases sitting between them. The CDR3 extends over 15 amino acids. The DNA for the CDR3 is TGCAGTGCTAGAGATCTAGACGGGGATATCAATGAGCAGTTCTTC. This encodes CSARDLDGDINEQFF.

A single count supports this clonotype. A much larger clone is a single base away; this may be a read error. This likely comes from a read error, as the CDR3 has no conserved phenylalanine or tryptophan at its end. The rearrangement joins TRBV7-2 to TRBJ2-1; 12 bases map to TRBD2. Germline V lookup: CDR1 SGHTA, CDR2 FQGNSA. V shed 2 bases and J 6 bases; nucleotides not matched to a gene: 2. The CDR3 spans 15 residues. CDR3 protein: CASSLLAGGPNEQFL. CDR3 coding DNA: TGTGCCAGCAGCTTACTAGCGGGGGGGCCCAATGAGCAGTTCTTA.

This clonotype appeared many times. This chain joins TRBV6-2 or TRBV6-3 and TRBJ1-5; 8 bases fit TRBD1. Germline V gene data show CDR1 as MNHEY and CDR2 as SVGEGT. V lost 8 bases to trimming and J lost 2 bases; unmatched junction nucleotides: 8. CDR3 length: 15 amino acids. CDR3 coding DNA: TGTGCCAGCCGACCAGGGGGCGGTGGCAATCAGCCCCAGCATTTT. This codes for CASRPGGGGNQPQHF.

This clonotype has at least ten counts. The gene calls are TRBV7-9 and TRBJ1-1; D ambiguous. The ends were cut back, 4 bases at V and 0 bases at J, with 9 bases in the middle. In germline, CDR1 is SEHNR, CDR2 FQNEAQ (reference sequence). This CDR3 contains 14 residues. The CDR3 sequence: CASSSKDMNTEAFF. The CDR3 nucleotides read TGTGCCAGCAGCTCAAAAGACATGAACACTGAAGCTTTCTTT.

In regard to this clonotype: A much more abundant neighbour one base away suggests this may be a read error. This chain joins TRBV4-2 and TRBJ2-7, with a weak D call TRBD1 (6 bases). The CDR3 totals 13 residues. Germline V gives CDR1 LGHNA, CDR2 YNFKEQ. The CDR3 region has the DNA TGTGCCAACAGCCAAGGGACACCCTACGAGCAGTACTTC. As protein: CANSQGTPYEQYF.

In its sample, this clonotype was seen a few times. J is TRBJ2-1 and V is TRBV30; 7 bases are a match to TRBD2. The CDR3 totals 16 residues. Germline CDR1 is GTSNPN and CDR2 is SVGIG (reference sequence). V was clipped by 0 bases and J by 5 bases; unmatched bases: 10. CDR3 amino acids: CAWSVYWREFHNEQFF. The CDR3 DNA reads as TGTGCCTGGAGTGTATACTGGCGGGAGTTCCACAATGAGCAGTTCTTC.

The table lists this clonotype with a few counts. This chain links TRBV4-3 with TRBJ2-7; 8 bases map to TRBD1. Trimming removed 2 bases from V and 5 bases from J; junction bases left unmatched: 5. Germline CDR1 LGHNA, CDR2 YSLEER. This CDR3 contains 14 residues. The CDR3 DNA sequence: TGCGCCAGCAGCCAACGTCAGGGGGCCCACGAGCAGTACTTC. Its translation is CASSQRQGAHEQYF.

The chain links TRBV19 to TRBJ2-7; TRBD1 matches at 10 bases. Germline V gene lookup returns CDR1 LNHDA and CDR2 SQIVND (reference sequence). The CDR3 contains 15 residues. Trimming removed 7 bases from V and 1 base from J; junction bases left unmatched: 7. For the CDR3, the DNA is TGTGCCAGTACTCCGGGACAGGGGCTTTCCTACGAGCAGTACTTC. It is translated as CASTPGQGLSYEQYF.

At least ten counts were recorded for this clonotype. The chain couples TRBV29-1 to TRBJ2-4, with TRBD2 as a possible D gene (5 bases). The CDR3 is 17 residues long. Trimming left V 1 base short and J 3 bases short, with 19 bases between. Germline CDR1 is SQVTM and CDR2 is ANQGSEA. The CDR3 DNA follows: TGCAGCGTTGAAGCCTTTGAGCCCGGGGTGGTCAAAAACATTCAGTACTTC. It translates to CSVEAFEPGVVKNIQYF.